This TCR beta chain was recovered during a study of Tregs in tolerant kidney transplant recipients. Related graft donors supplied nonmyeloablative bone marrow transplants, and mixed chimerism was transient. CD4+CD25+CD127- Tregs, CD4+CD25- non-Tregs, CD4 and CD8 cells were sorted. Study-level results: Findings come from small patient numbers and require larger validation.

The data were produced by immunoSEQ multiplex PCR, yet TCRdb's version contains in-frame clones alone and is incomplete. The profile shows tens of thousands of clones, roughly 93% of them singletons. With respect to this clone: Its antigen remains unknown.

The V gene end was trimmed by 5 bases and the J gene end by 0 bases; junction bases not matched to a gene: 9. The germline CDR1 and CDR2 sequences are SGHNT and YYREEE (reference sequence). The CDR3 has 17 amino acids. This chain connects TRBV5-4 to TRBJ2-3; 10 bases align to TRBD2. This TCR was sampled from a human patient who received a combined kidney and bone marrow transplant. Among the T cells, some may be from the graft donor. The sequenced sample was CD4+ T cells from blood (PBMCs), obtained 12 months after the transplant. As DNA, the CDR3 is TGTGCCAGCAGATTTAAATCGACTAGCGGGAGCACAGATACGCAGTATTTT. As protein: CASRFKSTSGSTDTQYF.